This section outlines one T cell receptor (beta chain) sequence together with its context. This clonotype was seen a few times. The antigen this receptor binds is unknown. The record has no base qualities; no much larger clone is one base away. The library relied on 5' RACE. Sequencer: Illumina HiSeq 2000. A universal primer binding site was introduced by template switching, and a unique molecular identifier was present in the final cDNA, enabling accurate counting of TCR cDNA molecules. Specific primers in the conserved constant-segment region were used to synthesize first-strand cDNA for TCR alpha and beta chains. To control for contamination, every cDNA library carried two barcodes: a SMART-Mk sample barcode plus Illumina barcodes. TruSeq adapter sequences along with Illumina sample barcodes were introduced in two successive PCR steps. Sequencing of the TCR alpha and beta cDNA libraries was done on the Illumina HiSeq platform using custom primers. The authors processed their data as follows. Unique molecular identifiers were extracted from raw reads with MiGEC, and CDR3 positions were determined with MiXCR. Recombination models were inferred per individual with the repgenHMM and IGoR tools using an EM algorithm. Shared clonotypes were analyzed with the tcR package in R, and sharing was normalized by the product of cloneset sizes. To study raw recombination free of thymic and clonal selection effects, out-of-frame nonproductive sequences were analyzed. The public reads were reanalyzed by TCRdb: fastp trimming at Q25, MiXCR alignment, in-frame beta chains only. Rows merge per CDR3 protein into single entries with the most common DNA and genes. What appears here as the V and J calls and clone size reflects TCRdb's work, not the paper's. The sample table contains around 690,000 distinct CDR3 sequences; only one count was recorded for approximately 22% of them. The ten largest clones represent roughly 4% of the sample.

These data come from a study of identical twins (TCRdb year 2016). For context, the study as a whole: To test whether fetal clonotypes persist, the study used deep sequencing on TCR alpha and beta repertoires from monozygotic twins, unrelated adults of various ages, and cord blood. To rule out contamination, the twin experiments were replicated at different times with different library preparation protocols.

Every donor in the study was a healthy Caucasian. The twin cohort comprised three pairs of female monozygotic twins, all aged roughly 18 to 30 years. RNA for TCR libraries was isolated from peripheral blood mononuclear cells. The germline V gene (reference sequence) provides CDR1 DFQATT and CDR2 SNEGSKA. Trimming takes 5 bases off V and 0 bases off J; junction bases not matched to a gene: 7. Inclusive of the bounding cysteine and phenylalanine, the CDR3 is 15 residues long. Only CDR3 DNA remains: 45 bases, in frame from the first base. Study-wide findings and limitations: Compared with coincidental sharing between unrelated individuals, out-of-frame TCR alpha sequences shared between twins showed an excess of sequences with low generation probability. Abundant cord blood beta clonotypes had fewer insertions, young adult naive repertoires showed a similar but weaker trend, and memory repertoires showed no such trend. Out-of-frame TCR alpha sharing in monozygotic twins was systematically underestimated by recombination models, whereas sharing between unrelated individuals was in agreement with the recombination models. In beta out-of-frame sequences, excess twin sharing was weaker, because having fewer shared sequences lowered the signal-to-noise ratio. Zero-insertion analyses could be partly confounded by invariant T cells such as MAIT and iNKT, although diverse VJ usage argued against such confounding for most clonotypes. Because the same donors could not be followed over many years, the conclusions depended on cross-sectional statistical analysis.

The sample was also linked to a second study, of T cells expressing NK-cell markers. The second study reports: About 8 donors provided sorted CD3+CD56+NKG2C+, CD3+CD56+NKG2C- and CD3+CD56-NKG2C+ T-cell subsets, whose TCR beta-chain repertoires were profiled. Of the eight sequenced donors, seven were found to be HCMV-seropositive and one was found to be HCMV-seronegative. To restrict sorting to alphabetaTCR-expressing T cells, an anti-gammadeltaTCR antibody was added in several experiments. In six donors, the dominant CD3+CD56+NKG2C+ clonotypes were among the top 10 CD8+ clonotypes and accounted for about 1.0-7.0% of CD8+ T cells. Those dominant clonotypes were again the most abundant among CD3+CD56-NKG2C+ cells in a few donors, at roughly 25-65%. It remained unclear whether the expanded NKG2C-expressing T cell clones were specific for HCMV antigens. All eight donors whose samples were sequenced were randomly selected healthy volunteers, three of them men and five women. A commercial ELISA kit detecting HCMV-specific IgG in serum was used to determine HCMV serostatus. For a handful of donors, unsorted PBMC were also used to sequence bulk peripheral blood T-cell repertoires. MIGEC handled demultiplexing of the reads and grouping by UMI, while MiTCR was used to assemble and quantify clonotypes. To exclude erroneous sequences, only TCR cDNA sequences supported by at least two reads were retained. Downstream repertoire analysis used the tcR package, and clonotypes were matched across fractions by CDR3 nucleotide sequence plus V segment. VDJmatch was used to annotate antigen specificity against VDJdb, with one amino acid substitution allowed in CDR3.

The sequenced sample was PBMCs. The sequence derives from a woman aged 18-29 years in good health. The sequence links TRBV20-1 to TRBJ2-7; 10 bases in between match TRBD2. The encoded CDR3 is CSAVDSGGFSYEQYF. The DNA reads as follows: TGCAGTGCTGTCGATAGCGGGGGGTTCTCCTACGAGCAGTACTTC.